Reported below is one T cell receptor (beta chain). The antigen is not known. Amplification of TCR beta CDR3 regions used RNA as the template. Primed by the HTBI set, a first-round RT-PCR was run on the TCR CDR3. TCRdb analysed the multiplex PCR reads with MiXCR anew, one entry per CDR3 protein. The sample has approximately 640,000 distinct CDR3 sequences, 15% to 20% seen once. The sample is drawn from a study of T cells in Graves' hyperthyroidism and ophthalmopathy. Study in general: Peripheral blood sampling occurred at initial diagnosis, before any treatment. Study-wide results and caveats: Most thyroid clonotypes expanded above 0.001 appeared in blood too.

Every diagnosis used clinical symptoms, serum thyroxine and TRAb, thyroid ultrasound and orbital computed tomography. The origin of this receptor is a woman in her 30s with Graves' hyperthyroidism. The material sequenced was blood.

CDR3 coding DNA: TGTGCCAGCAGTTATCAGGGAGGAAATCAGCCCCAGCATTTT. This gives the protein CASSYQGGNQPQHF. This sequence joins TRBV6-1 and TRBJ1-5; TRBD1 might be the D (5 bases). The V gene's germline CDR1 is MNHNS and CDR2 SASEGT. The CDR3 runs to 14 residues. The germline V and J ends were trimmed by 5 bases and 4 bases, with 12 bases remaining between them.